This passage covers 8 T cell receptor beta chains from one sample sequenced in a study of read filtering for tumor transcriptome and immune sequencing. Molecular barcoded adaptors covering alpha/delta and beta/gamma chains were used on roughly 370 ng RNA. Via MiXCR, TCRdb re-called the reads, giving one row per CDR3 protein. The data hold approximately 93,000 distinct CDR3 sequences, with roughly 21% observed a single time. The sample taken for sequencing was a population of CD138-negative cells sorted from bone marrow. The receptor source for this set is a donor over 35 with multiple myeloma.

In this sample, this clonotype turned up many times. The chain combines TRBV7-8 with TRBJ1-6; TRBD1 is a possible D gene (5 bases). The V gene lost 5 bases and the J gene lost 8 bases, with 16 bases spanning the gap. The V gene's germline CDR1 is SGHVS and CDR2 FQNEAQ. The CDR3 is 15 amino acids. The CDR3 loop is CASSPGSPLDSPLHF. The CDR3 DNA reads TGTGCCAGCAGCCCAGGGTCCCCTCTAGATTCACCCCTCCACTTT.

This clonotype was observed many times. The J gene is TRBJ1-6, the V gene TRBV10-3, with no clear D. Per germline, CDR1 ENHRY and CDR2 SYGVKD. Trimming pared 4 bases from V and 7 bases from J, leaving 11 bases between. This CDR3 is built from 14 residues. In nucleotides, the CDR3 is TGTGCCATCAGTGTGGACGTACCAAATTCACCCCTCCACTTT. Protein product: CAISVDVPNSPLHF.

This clonotype has at least ten counts. The chain links TRBV19 to TRBJ2-2, with unresolved D. Germline CDR1 is LNHDA and CDR2 is SQIVND (reference sequence). The V end lost 7 bases, the J end lost 0 bases, and 15 bases lay between the germline ends. The CDR3 consists of 16 residues. The CDR3 protein is CASKGSTSTNTGELFF. The DNA of the CDR3 is TGTGCCAGTAAGGGCAGTACATCTACGAACACCGGGGAGCTGTTTTTT.

This clonotype was observed at least ten times. This chain joins TRBV4-1 and TRBJ2-1; D unclear. Trimming shortened V by 0 bases and J by 7 bases, and 7 bases separated the two germline ends. The CDR3 runs 13 residues. Per germline, CDR1 MGHRA and CDR2 YSYEKL. CDR3 nucleotides: TGCGCCAGCAGCCAAGAGGGTTGGAATGAGCAGTTCTTC. Translation: CASSQEGWNEQFF.

This clonotype was recorded at least ten times. CDR3 region: CASSSGIDRGRINQPQHF. CDR3 coding DNA: TGTGCCAGCAGCTCAGGGATTGACAGGGGGCGCATCAATCAGCCCCAGCATTTT. This chain joins TRBV2 and TRBJ1-5; TRBD1 agrees at 10 bases. The V gene end was trimmed by 6 bases and the J gene end by 3 bases; junction bases not matched to a gene: 14. Germline V gene sequence: CDR1 SNHLY, CDR2 FYNNEI. The length of the CDR3 is 18 residues.

There are many counts of this clonotype. J is TRBJ2-1 and V is TRBV20-1; 13 positions agree with TRBD2. Trimming cost V 3 bases and J 0 bases; bases outside gene matches: 11. Germline CDR1 is DFQATT and CDR2 is SNEGSKA (reference sequence). The CDR3 is 19 amino acids. The CDR3 sequence: CSASAPRLAGGSSYNEQFF. CDR3 DNA sequence: TGCAGTGCTAGCGCCCCGAGACTAGCGGGGGGTAGCTCCTACAATGAGCAGTTCTTC.

In the case of this clonotype: This may be a read error: a much more frequent sequence differs by one nucleotide. The chain uses TRBV5-1 and TRBJ1-1; 7 nucleotides line up with TRBD1. This CDR3 region has 15 residues. CDR1 is SGHRS, CDR2 YFSETQ, per germline. The ends lost 3 bases at V and 2 bases at J; junction bases unmatched: 7. CDR3 coding DNA: TGCGCCAGCAGCTGGGGAGGGACAGCCAACACTGAAGCTTTCTTT. Translation gives CASSWGGTANTEAFF.

This clonotype showed up just once. This sequence joins TRBV28 and TRBJ1-2, with a possible D match to TRBD1 (6 bases). The CDR3 is made up of 13 amino acids. Germline V lookup: CDR1 MDHEN, CDR2 SYDVKM. V was trimmed by 3 bases and J by 7 bases, leaving 12 bases between them. CDR3 DNA: TGTGCCAGCAGTTTCGGGACATTTCTTGGCTACACCTTC. It translates to CASSFGTFLGYTF.